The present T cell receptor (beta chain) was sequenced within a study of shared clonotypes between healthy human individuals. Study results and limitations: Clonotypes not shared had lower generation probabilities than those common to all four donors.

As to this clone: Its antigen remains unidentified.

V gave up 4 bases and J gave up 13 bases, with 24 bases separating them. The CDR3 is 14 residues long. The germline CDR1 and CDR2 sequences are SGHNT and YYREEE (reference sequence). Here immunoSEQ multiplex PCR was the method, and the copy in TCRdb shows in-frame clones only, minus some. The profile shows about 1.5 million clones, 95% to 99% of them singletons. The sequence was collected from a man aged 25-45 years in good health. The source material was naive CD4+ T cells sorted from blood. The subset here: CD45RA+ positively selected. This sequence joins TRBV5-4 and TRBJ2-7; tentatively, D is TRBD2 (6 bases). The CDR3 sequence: CASSMGRGRSEVYF. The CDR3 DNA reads TGTGCCAGCAGCATGGGGCGGGGACGCTCTGAGGTATACTTC.